These 23 T cell receptor beta chains originate from one sample sequenced in a study of Ad26.COV2.S vaccination and SARS-CoV-2 variants. The repertoire was sequenced with immunoSEQ multiplex PCR; TCRdb's copy has only in-frame clones and lacks some. The top ten hold 5.5% of the sample, which has about 320,000 clones, about nine tenths seen once. Described treatment: roughly 20 received Ad26.COV2.S at low or high dose, single or two shots; 5 received placebo; per-sample allocation not given. Sampling was done on day 63 after the first vaccine or placebo injection. The material was peripheral blood, obtained in a trial of Ad26.COV2.S vaccine versus placebo. The receptors stem from a person between 18 and 59 years old who received the Ad26.COV2.S COVID-19 vaccine or a placebo.

The rearrangement joins TRBV5-1 to TRBJ2-5; weak D call: TRBD2 (5 bases). Trimming took off 0 bases at V and 4 bases at J, with 13 bases between the two ends. The CDR3 runs 15 residues. Germline CDR1 is SGHRS and CDR2 is YFSETQ. As DNA, the CDR3 is TGCGCCAGCAGCTTGGGCGGGTTCGAAGGAGAGACCCAGTACTTC. It encodes CASSLGGFEGETQYF. The full variable domain, its missing parts supplied by reference TRBV5-1 and TRBJ2-5, is KAGVTQTPRYLIKTRGQQVTLSCSPISGHRSVSWYQQTPGQGLQFLFEYFSETQRNKGNFPGRFSGRQFSNSRSEMNVSTLELGDSALYLCASSLGGFEGETQYFGPGTRLLVL.

The chain joins TRBV6-6 to TRBJ2-1, with 9 bases fitting TRBD1. Germline CDR1 is MNHNY and CDR2 is SVGAGI (reference sequence). With V trimmed by 6 bases and J by 8 bases, 8 bases remained unmatched. The CDR3 contains 14 residues. This CDR3 reads CASSTGQGWHEQFF. CDR3 nucleotide sequence: TGTGCCAGCAGCACCGGACAGGGGTGGCATGAGCAGTTCTTC.

The table lists this clone with a count of one. The genes are TRBV4-3 and TRBJ2-1; perhaps TRBD2 as D (6 bases). Germline V CDR1 and CDR2: LGHNA, YSLEER. V lost 0 bases and J 9 bases, leaving 21 bases between the germline ends. The CDR3 spans 17 residues. DNA of the CDR3: TGCGCCAGCAGCCAAGATCGAGGAGGGGCGTCCTCAGGTGAGCAGTTCTTC. Its translation is CASSQDRGGASSGEQFF.

The V gene is TRBV7-8, the J gene TRBJ1-3, with D hard to call. The CDR3 runs to 16 residues. Trimming pared 4 bases from V and 0 bases from J, leaving 13 bases between. Germline lookup yields CDR1 SGHVS and CDR2 FQNEAQ. The CDR3 protein is CASSSAEGGSGNTIYF. The CDR3 bases are TGTGCCAGCAGCTCAGCGGAGGGAGGCTCTGGAAACACCATATATTTT.

The V call is TRBV4-3, the J call TRBJ2-1; 13 nucleotides line up with TRBD2. CDR3 length equals 19 residues. With V trimmed by 3 bases and J by 5 bases, 13 bases remained unmatched. Germline V lookup: CDR1 LGHNA, CDR2 YSLEER. The CDR3 region is CASSHILAGGYSSDNEQFF. DNA of the CDR3: TGCGCCAGCAGCCATATACTAGCGGGAGGGTACAGTTCTGACAATGAGCAGTTCTTC.

V is TRBV6-6 and J is TRBJ2-7; D is ambiguous. The CDR3 is made up of 13 amino acids. V dropped 7 bases and J dropped 0 bases, with 10 bases sitting between them. Germline CDR1 reads MNHNY; CDR2 reads SVGAGI (reference sequence). CDR3 sequence (DNA): TGTGCCAGCACTGCGACTGTCTCCTACGAGCAGTACGTC. This sequence encodes CASTATVSYEQYV.

This chain uses TRBV11-2 with TRBJ1-1; a possible D gene is TRBD1 (5 bases). The CDR3 has 11 amino acids. V shed 5 bases and J shed 11 bases, with 12 bases lying between them. Germline values: CDR1 SGHAT, CDR2 FQNNGV. The CDR3 nucleotides are TGTGCCAGCAGCCTCGGCAGGGTCGCTTTCTTT. As protein: CASSLGRVAFF.

J is TRBJ2-1 and V is TRBV11-2; TRBD2 matches at 9 bases. Unmatched junction bases numbered 17, after V lost 4 bases and J lost 4 bases. The germline CDR1 and CDR2 sequences are SGHAT and FQNNGV. The CDR3 runs to 19 residues. The CDR3 region has the DNA TGTGCCAGCAGCTCCTTTTTCAGTGGGATGCTAGCGGGATACAATGAGCAGTTCTTC. Protein product: CASSSFFSGMLAGYNEQFF.

The CDR3 region is CATRFEGTEAFF. The CDR3 bases are TGTGCCACCCGTTTCGAAGGGACTGAAGCTTTCTTT. The chain carries TRBV15 and TRBJ1-1; D is undetermined. The CDR3 runs 12 residues. V lost 8 bases and J lost 5, with 12 bases in between. Germline CDR1 is LNHNV and CDR2 is YYDKDF (reference sequence).

This clone was counted a single time. The gene calls are TRBV14 and TRBJ2-6; TRBD2 is a possible D gene (6 bases). The V end lost 4 bases, the J end lost 2 bases, and 15 bases lay between the germline ends. The germline V gene has CDR1 SGHDN and CDR2 FVKESK. The CDR3 extends over 17 amino acids. CDR3 in amino acids: CASSPLPGGTGANVLTF. CDR3 in DNA: TGTGCCAGCAGCCCGCTACCTGGGGGGACTGGGGCCAACGTCCTGACTTTC.

The V call is TRBV20-1, the J call TRBJ2-1, with unresolved D. V lost 3 bases to trimming and J lost 4 bases, with 10 bases between them. Germline V gene sequence: CDR1 DFQATT, CDR2 SNEGSKA (reference sequence). The CDR3 covers 13 residues. CDR3 nucleotide sequence: TGCAGTGCTAGTGACTTATTATACAATGAGCAGTTCTTC. Encoded protein: CSASDLLYNEQFF.

The rearrangement uses TRBV29-1 and TRBJ2-1, with 9 bases aligning to TRBD2. J was trimmed by 8 bases and V by 5 bases; bases with no gene match: 19. The CDR3 has 17 residues. CDR1 is SQVTM, CDR2 ANQGSEA, per germline. The CDR3 region has the DNA TGCAGCGTTAATTCTCCCGCAGCGGGGGGCGTTAAGGATGAGCAGTTCTTC. The encoded protein is CSVNSPAAGGVKDEQFF.

The chain is built from TRBV3-1 (or the pseudogene TRBV3-2) and TRBJ2-3; 7 bases are a match to TRBD2. The trim removed 11 bases at V and 6 bases at J, leaving 8 bases unmatched. The CDR3 extends over 12 amino acids. Germline CDR1 and CDR2: LGHDT and YNNKEL (reference sequence). The DNA of the CDR3 is TGTGCCCCGTCGGGGCGGGAGGATACGCAGTATTTT. This sequence encodes CAPSGREDTQYF.

The chain recombines TRBV7-9 with TRBJ2-7, with D unresolved. The CDR3 loop spans 15 amino acids. V lost 5 bases and J lost 2, with 16 bases in between. Germline CDR1 reads SEHNR; CDR2 reads FQNEAQ (reference sequence). This CDR3 reads CASSPLLGKAYEQYV. For the CDR3, the DNA is TGTGCCAGCAGCCCCCTGCTGGGTAAGGCCTACGAGCAGTACGTC.

This clone was counted once. The chain employs TRBV7-2 and TRBJ1-1; TRBD1 agrees at 7 bases. CDR3 size: 13 residues. Trimming removed 4 bases from V and 6 bases from J; junction bases left unmatched: 5. The germline V gene has CDR1 SGHTA and CDR2 FQGNSA. CDR3 amino acids: CASSSDRVAEAFF. CDR3 nucleotides: TGTGCCAGCAGCTCAGACAGGGTCGCTGAAGCTTTCTTT. The variable domain in full, with the rest retrieved from reference TRBV7-2 and TRBJ1-1, is GAGVSQSPSNKVTEKGKDVELRCDPISGHTALYWYRQSLGQGLEFLIYFQGNSAPDKSGLPSDRFSAERTGGSVSTLTIQRTQQEDSAVYLCASSSDRVAEAFFGQGTRLTVV.

V usage is TRBV14 and J usage is TRBJ2-7, with D perhaps matching TRBD1 or TRBD2 (5 bases each). V lost 0 bases and J 5 bases, leaving 20 bases between the germline ends. The CDR3 consists of 17 residues. Germline lookup yields CDR1 SGHDN and CDR2 FVKESK. The CDR3 DNA follows: TGTGCCAGCAGCCAAGATTTGGGGTTGGGGGTCTTGCACGAGCAGTACTTC. Translating gives CASSQDLGLGVLHEQYF.

Concerning this clone itself: Other DNA sequences of this sample code for an identical CDR3. The chain recombines TRBV7-3 with TRBJ2-1; 7 nucleotides line up with TRBD1. Germline CDR1 and CDR2: SGHTA and FQGTGA. The J segment lost 4 bases and the V segment lost 3 bases, leaving 6 bases of the junction unmatched. The CDR3 runs to 15 residues. Here the CDR3 reads CASSLAGGTYNEQFF. In DNA, the CDR3 is TGTGCCAGCAGCTTGGCAGGGGGTACTTACAATGAGCAGTTCTTC.

The V call is TRBV9, the J call TRBJ1-3, with D perhaps matching TRBD1 (6 bases). Germline CDR1 is SGDLS and CDR2 is YYNGEE. The V end was cut by 0 bases, the J end by 5 bases, with 15 bases between. This CDR3 is built from 16 residues. In DNA form, the CDR3 reads TGTGCCAGCAGCGTAGGAGACAGGACCGGCCGAAACACCATATATTTT. Translated: CASSVGDRTGRNTIYF.

V usage is TRBV13 and J usage is TRBJ2-7; D unresolved. The CDR3 has 18 residues. Germline values: CDR1 PRHDT, CDR2 FYEKMQ (reference sequence). The V gene lost 4 bases and the J gene lost 5 bases, with 27 bases spanning the gap. The DNA for the CDR3 is TGTGCCAGCAGCTCCCGCCCCACCCATTGGCCGTCTGTCGACGAGCAGTACTTC. Encoded protein: CASSSRPTHWPSVDEQYF.

The chain uses TRBV19 and TRBJ1-6; possible D gene TRBD1, 5 bases. Trimming stripped 9 bases from V and 11 bases from J, with 23 bases between. CDR3 length: 15 amino acids. The germline CDR1 and CDR2 sequences are LNHDA and SQIVND (reference sequence). CDR3 amino acids: CASSGRGQPGAPLHF. Written as DNA, the CDR3 is TGTGCCAGCTCGGGAAGGGGCCAGCCGGGGGCACCCCTCCACTTT.

The chain is built from TRBV6-2 or TRBV6-3 and TRBJ2-1; no clear D gene. This CDR3 is built from 13 residues. V was cut by 4 bases and J by 0 bases, with 4 bases left in between. Germline assignment: CDR1 MNHEY and CDR2 SVGEGT. The CDR3 spells CASSSDSYNEQFF. CDR3 in DNA: TGTGCCAGCAGTTCGGACTCCTACAATGAGCAGTTCTTC.

V gene TRBV15 combines with J gene TRBJ2-2; 9 bases are a match to TRBD1. The CDR3 consists of 15 residues. Germline CDR1 reads LNHNV; CDR2 reads YYDKDF (reference sequence). V was clipped by 3 bases and J by 6 bases; unmatched bases: 5. The CDR3 DNA reads TGTGCCACCAGCAGGGATACAGGGGGCCCCGGGGAGCTGTTTTTT. As protein: CATSRDTGGPGELFF.

The chain is built from TRBV2 and TRBJ2-7; tentatively, D is TRBD1 (5 bases). The V and J ends lost 3 bases and 6 bases respectively, with 15 bases between them. Germline CDR1 and CDR2: SNHLY and FYNNEI. This CDR3 is 14 amino acids long. CDR3 sequence (DNA): TGTGCCAGCAGTGATCGTCAGGGCTGGTTCGAGCAGTACTTC. It yields the protein CASSDRQGWFEQYF.